The clone carrying this T cell receptor beta chain turned up a few times. This sample stems from a study of T cells in Graves' hyperthyroidism and ophthalmopathy. Based on clinical symptoms, serum thyroxine and TRAb, thyroid ultrasound and orbital computed tomography, diagnoses were reached. RNA transcripts were the template for amplifying TCR beta CDR3 regions. HTBI primers drove first-round RT-PCR of the TCR CDR3. TCRdb reanalysed the multiplex PCR reads using MiXCR and keeps one entry per CDR3 protein. The table has 250,000 to 300,000 distinct CDR3 sequences, less than 20% seen once. The CDR3 has 15 residues. Trimming at V came to 6 bases and at J to 2 bases, leaving 7 bases not matched to a gene. Germline V gene sequence: CDR1 MNHNS, CDR2 SASEGT.

V is TRBV6-1 and J is TRBJ2-1, with TRBD2 identical over 7 bases. The sample was blood. This sequence originates from a man aged 45 to 65 with Graves' ophthalmopathy. The CDR3 loop reads CASRRASGTYNEQFF. CDR3 nucleotides: TGTGCCAGCAGAAGGGCTAGCGGCACCTACAATGAGCAGTTCTTC.